This entry concerns a single T cell receptor beta chain. The record originates from a study of OX40 agonist ivuxolimab in advanced cancers. The data were produced by immunoSEQ multiplex PCR, yet TCRdb's version contains in-frame clones alone and is incomplete. The table shows roughly 32,000 clones, with roughly 90% occurring only once. This CDR3 has 15 amino acids. Germline V gene data show CDR1 as SGHNT and CDR2 as YYREEE (reference sequence). V was clipped by 4 bases and J by 6 bases, with 20 bases between them. Sequenced here: CD4+ or CD8+ T cells sorted from blood, sampled in a trial of the OX40 agonist ivuxolimab. The V and J genes are TRBV5-4 and TRBJ2-7, with TRBD2 as a possible D gene (6 bases). The TCR comes from an adult with an advanced solid tumor such as melanoma, head and neck, liver or kidney cancer. DNA of the CDR3: TGTGCCAGCAGCGCCCCGGGACTGATCCAGGTCGAGCAGTACTTC. The encoded protein is CASSAPGLIQVEQYF.